This T cell receptor (beta chain) was sequenced during a study of T cells after yellow fever vaccination. General study results and limits: Reappearing after the booster were most of the clones from primary vaccination (around 96% CD4, around 90% CD8).

By 5'RACE template switching, TCR cDNA was produced, with a universal primer site and UMIs added in the process. TCRdb redid the calling of the 5' RACE reads with MiXCR, one entry per CDR3 protein. The repertoire holds 500,000 to 550,000 distinct CDR3 sequences, with roughly a fifth as singletons. Germline CDR1 reads MGHRA; CDR2 reads YSYEKL. The CDR3 spans 14 residues. The sample holds a few counts of this clonotype. Its antigen is not known. The junction differs from germline at one of its ends, possibly a read error. The chain uses TRBV4-1 and TRBJ1-1, with unresolved D. The source of this sequence is a young man who received the YFV17D yellow fever vaccine. The sample in question was PBMCs, obtained approximately 22 days after the first yellow fever vaccination. The CDR3 sequence is CASSRNPLNTEAFF. CDR3 sequence (DNA): TGTGCCAGCAGCCGAAATCCACTGAACACTGAAGCTTTCTTT.